A single TCR beta chain is shown here with its context. Its antigen is not yet known. Base qualities are not provided; no much larger clone lies one nucleotide away. This specimen comes from a study of OX40 agonist ivuxolimab in advanced cancers. At the level of the whole study: Ivuxolimab, which targeted the costimulatory receptor OX40 (CD134), was an agonistic, fully human IgG2 monoclonal antibody. Intravenous ivuxolimab was administered to patients every 2 weeks at six dose levels: 0.01, 0.1, 0.3, 1.5, 3 and 10 mg/kg. Among the roughly 50 dose-escalation patients, around 19 had hepatocellular carcinoma, approximately 15 melanoma, 9 renal cell carcinoma and 9 head and neck cancer. In the dose-escalation cohort, 65% to 85% of patients were male, and the mean age was approximately 60 years with a range of roughly 23 to 90. Prior anti-PD-1, anti-PD-L1 or anti-CTLA-4 therapy was permitted, and checkpoint inhibitors had been received by less than 45% of dose-escalation patients. Partial responses occurred in three dose-escalation patients, of whom one had hepatocellular carcinoma and two had cutaneous melanoma. Peripheral TCRbeta sequencing was intended to test whether TCR sequence diversity was altered and clonal T-cell expansion was caused by ivuxolimab. The paper describes the monotherapy dose-escalation part (N of about 52 patients) of the phase I trial of ivuxolimab. Here is what the overall study found, with its caveats: Which antigens the clonally expanded peripheral T cells were specific for was not determined. Low levels of normalized T-cell clonal expansion were also seen in some patients who did not respond. In the 0.1-3.0 mg/kg groups, partial responders had among the lowest normalized peripheral clonal expansion, particularly in CD8+ T cells. On average, CD8+ T cells showed more expanded clones than CD4+ T cells after ivuxolimab. At doses from 0.1 to 3.0 mg/kg, clonal expansion was seen in both CD4+ and CD8+ blood T cells between baseline and week 6.

Genomic DNA was isolated from the sorted cells so that the TCRbeta CDR3 region could be sequenced. TCRbeta CDR3 regions were sequenced using the immunoSEQ Assay. Here the immuneACCESS table is served through TCRdb, limited to in-frame sequences with V and J called. Missing clones are a known gap in these copies; in checked studies unresolved V genes cover under half, and the rest lacks a known reason. Here the sample has some 60,000 clones; 85% to 90% occur a single time. The ten biggest clones cover under 4.5% of the sample. The CDR3 covers 11 residues, taking in both the cysteine and the phenylalanine. Only CDR3 DNA is held: 33 bases, read in frame from base 1. CDR1 SQVTM and CDR2 ANQGSEA are derived from the germline V gene. A distance of 10 bases separates the germline ends of V and J, which lose 4 bases and 9 bases respectively. The trial excluded patients who had a history of autoimmune disease or who were on systemic immunosuppression. Peripheral blood for TCR sequencing was drawn from every dose cohort at baseline, at cycle 4 day 1 and at cycle 7 day 1. Samples were obtained from an open-label, multicenter, first-in-human phase I dose-escalation trial of ivuxolimab. Adults with locally advanced or metastatic melanoma, renal cell, hepatocellular, or head and neck squamous cell carcinoma were enrolled in the trial. Before TCR sequencing, CD4+ and CD8+ T cells were separately sorted from peripheral blood.

The rearranged chain carries TRBV29-1 and TRBJ2-1; the D segment cannot be called with confidence. Sequenced material: CD4+ or CD8+ T cells sorted from blood, taken in a trial of the OX40 agonist ivuxolimab. This sequence was found in an adult with an advanced solid tumor such as melanoma, head and neck, liver or kidney cancer. The bases are TGCAGCGTTGGATCGGCTGTTGAGCAGTTCTTC. It is translated as CSVGSAVEQFF.